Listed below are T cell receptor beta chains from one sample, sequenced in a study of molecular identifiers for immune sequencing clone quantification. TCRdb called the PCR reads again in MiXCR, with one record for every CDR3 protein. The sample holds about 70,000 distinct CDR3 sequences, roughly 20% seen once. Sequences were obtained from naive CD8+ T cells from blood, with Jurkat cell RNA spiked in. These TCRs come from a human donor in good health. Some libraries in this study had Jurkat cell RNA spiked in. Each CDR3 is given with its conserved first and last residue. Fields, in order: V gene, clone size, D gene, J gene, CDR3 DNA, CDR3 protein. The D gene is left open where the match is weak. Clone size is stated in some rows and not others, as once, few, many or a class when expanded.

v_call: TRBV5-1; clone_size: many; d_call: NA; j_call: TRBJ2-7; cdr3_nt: TGCGCCAGCCGACCGTGGATCGGGGTCAACGAGCAGTACTTC; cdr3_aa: CASRPWIGVNEQYF
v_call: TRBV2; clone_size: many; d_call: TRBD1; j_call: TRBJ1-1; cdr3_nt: TGTGCCAGCAGGGAATACCCAGGGGGCGACACTGAAGCTTTCTTT; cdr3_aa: CASREYPGGDTEAFF
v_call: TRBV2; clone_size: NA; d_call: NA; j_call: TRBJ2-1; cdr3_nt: TGTGCCAGCAGTCCTTGGACTGCGCACGTCAATGAGCAGTTCTTC; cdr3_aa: CASSPWTAHVNEQFF
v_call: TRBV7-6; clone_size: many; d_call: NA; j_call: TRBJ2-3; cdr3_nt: TGTGCCAGCAGCTCTGGTGTGGATACGCAGTATTTT; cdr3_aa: CASSSGVDTQYF
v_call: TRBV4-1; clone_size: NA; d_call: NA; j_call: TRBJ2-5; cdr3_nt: TGCGCCAGCAGCCGGAGCGAGAGGGGCGAGACCCAGTACTTC; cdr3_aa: CASSRSERGETQYF
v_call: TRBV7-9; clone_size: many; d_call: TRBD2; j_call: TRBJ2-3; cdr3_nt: TGTGCCAGCAGCTCGGTGGTGGGAGGGAGCACAGATACGCAGTATTTT; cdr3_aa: CASSSVVGGSTDTQYF
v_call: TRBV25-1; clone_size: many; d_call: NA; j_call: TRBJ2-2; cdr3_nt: TGTGCCAGCAGTGAGGGGAGCTGGGAGCTGTTTTTT; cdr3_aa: CASSEGSWELFF
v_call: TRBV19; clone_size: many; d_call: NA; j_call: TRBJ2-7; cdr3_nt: TGTGCCAGCCAGGACATCCTCTCCTACGAGCAGTACTTC; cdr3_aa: CASQDILSYEQYF
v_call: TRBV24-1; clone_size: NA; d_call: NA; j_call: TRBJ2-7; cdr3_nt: TGTGCCACCCGTGATTTGTGGGAGCCAGAGCCCTACGAGCAGTACTTC; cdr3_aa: CATRDLWEPEPYEQYF
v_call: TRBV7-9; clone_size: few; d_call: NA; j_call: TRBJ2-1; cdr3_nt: TGTGCCAGCAGCTTAGTGTCCGATGAGCAGTTCTTC; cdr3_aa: CASSLVSDEQFF
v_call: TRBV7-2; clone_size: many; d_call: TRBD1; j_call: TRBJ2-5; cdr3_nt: TGTGCCAGCAGCTTAGGGACAGGGTTGCATAGGACCCAGTACTTC; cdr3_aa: CASSLGTGLHRTQYF
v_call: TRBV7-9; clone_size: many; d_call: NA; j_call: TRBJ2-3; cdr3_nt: TGTGCCAGCAGCGAAGTAGCCTATAGCACAGATACGCAGTATTTT; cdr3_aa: CASSEVAYSTDTQYF
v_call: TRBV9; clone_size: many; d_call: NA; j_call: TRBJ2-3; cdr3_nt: TGTGCCAGCAGCGTAGCTTCGGCCCCAGATACGCAGTATTTT; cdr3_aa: CASSVASAPDTQYF
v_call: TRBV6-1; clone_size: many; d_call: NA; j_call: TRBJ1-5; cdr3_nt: TGTGCCAGCAGTGAAAGGTGGCAAAATAGCAATCAGCCCCAGCATTTT; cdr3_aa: CASSERWQNSNQPQHF
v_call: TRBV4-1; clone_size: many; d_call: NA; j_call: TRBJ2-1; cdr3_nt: TGCGCCAGCAGCCCCCCGGGCGGGTCCTACAATGAGCAGTTCTTC; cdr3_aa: CASSPPGGSYNEQFF
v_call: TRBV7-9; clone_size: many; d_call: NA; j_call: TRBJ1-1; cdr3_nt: TGTGCCAGCAGCTGGATACGTCGGACTGAAGCTTTCTTT; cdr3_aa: CASSWIRRTEAFF
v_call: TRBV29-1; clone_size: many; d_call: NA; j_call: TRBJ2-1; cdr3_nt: TGCAGCGCAACAGGGAATGAGCAGTTCTTC; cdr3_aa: CSATGNEQFF
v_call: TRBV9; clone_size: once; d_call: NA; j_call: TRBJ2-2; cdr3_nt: TGTGCCAGCAGCGTATTCACCGGGGAGCTGTTTTTT; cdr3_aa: CASSVFTGELFF
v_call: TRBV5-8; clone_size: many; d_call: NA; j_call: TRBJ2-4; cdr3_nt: TGTGCCAGCAGCCCAATAAGACAATCAATCTTAGCCAAAAACATTCAGTACTTC; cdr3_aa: CASSPIRQSILAKNIQYF
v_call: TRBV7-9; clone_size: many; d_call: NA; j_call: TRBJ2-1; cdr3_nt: TGTGCCAGCAGCTACGGACTGGAAGAGCAGTTCTTC; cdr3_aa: CASSYGLEEQFF
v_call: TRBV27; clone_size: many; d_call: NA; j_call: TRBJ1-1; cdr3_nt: TGTGCCAGCAGTTCTTTGGGACTGAACACTGAAGCTTTCTTT; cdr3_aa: CASSSLGLNTEAFF
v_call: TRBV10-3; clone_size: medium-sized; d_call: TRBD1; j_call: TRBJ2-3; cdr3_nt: TGTGCCATCAGTCAGCGGACAGGGGGAAGCACAGATACGCAGTATTTT; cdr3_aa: CAISQRTGGSTDTQYF
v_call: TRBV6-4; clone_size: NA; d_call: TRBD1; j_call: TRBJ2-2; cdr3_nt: TGTGCCAGCGATCGGCAGGGGGAAGCCCAGAACACCGGGGAGCTGTTTTTT; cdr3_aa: CASDRQGEAQNTGELFF
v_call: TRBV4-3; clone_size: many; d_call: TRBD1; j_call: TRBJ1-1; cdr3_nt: TGCGCCAGCAGCCAAGATTACCGGACAGGGACTATGAACACTGAAGCTTTCTTT; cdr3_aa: CASSQDYRTGTMNTEAFF
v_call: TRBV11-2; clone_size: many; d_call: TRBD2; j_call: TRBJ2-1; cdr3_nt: TGTGCCAGCAGCTTAGCCCCAGGGGTTACTAGCGGCAATGAGCAGTTCTTC; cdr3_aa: CASSLAPGVTSGNEQFF
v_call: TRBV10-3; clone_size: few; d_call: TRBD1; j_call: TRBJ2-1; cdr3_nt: TGTGCCATCAGTGAGACAGGGGTCGGCAATGAGCAGTTCTTC; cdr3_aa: CAISETGVGNEQFF
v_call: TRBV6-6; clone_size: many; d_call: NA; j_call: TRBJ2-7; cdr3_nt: TGTGCCAGCAGTTACGCGAGCCGGGACCGACCCTACGAGCAGTACTTC; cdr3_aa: CASSYASRDRPYEQYF
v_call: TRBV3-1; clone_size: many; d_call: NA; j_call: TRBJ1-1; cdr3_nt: TGTGCCAGCAGCCCGCTGTCTAGTAGTGGGAACACTGAAGCTTTCTTT; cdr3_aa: CASSPLSSSGNTEAFF
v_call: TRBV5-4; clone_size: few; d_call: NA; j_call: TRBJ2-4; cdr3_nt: TGTGCCAGCAGCCCGGAGGGCCCTGGGGGGAAAAACATTCAGTACTTC; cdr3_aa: CASSPEGPGGKNIQYF
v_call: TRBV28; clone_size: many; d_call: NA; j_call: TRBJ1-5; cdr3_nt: TGTGCCAGCAGTTATCTGGCAGACCCAAATCAGCCCCAGCATTTT; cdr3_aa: CASSYLADPNQPQHF
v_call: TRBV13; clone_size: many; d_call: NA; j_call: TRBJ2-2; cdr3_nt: TGTGCCAGCAGCTTAGGCGCCGGGGAGCTGTTTTTT; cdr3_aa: CASSLGAGELFF
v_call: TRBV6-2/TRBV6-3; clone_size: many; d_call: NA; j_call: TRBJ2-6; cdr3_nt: TGTGCCAGCAGTTATCGGGGCGCCGGGGCCAACGTCCTGACTTTC; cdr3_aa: CASSYRGAGANVLTF
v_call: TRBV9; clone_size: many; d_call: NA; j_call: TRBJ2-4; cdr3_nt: TGTGCCAGCAGCGCGTCCGGGACTCAAAACATTCAGTACTTC; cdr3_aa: CASSASGTQNIQYF
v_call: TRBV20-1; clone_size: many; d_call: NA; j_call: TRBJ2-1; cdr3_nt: TGCAGTGCTCCCCCCGCAGGAGATTCTAATGAGCAGTTCTTC; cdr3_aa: CSAPPAGDSNEQFF
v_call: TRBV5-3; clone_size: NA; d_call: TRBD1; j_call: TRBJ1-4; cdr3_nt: TGTGCCAGCAGCTTAGGGGGCGGACCAGCTAATGGAAAACTGTTTTTT; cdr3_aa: CASSLGGGPANGKLFF
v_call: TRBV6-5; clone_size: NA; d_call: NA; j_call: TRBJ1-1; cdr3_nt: TGTGCCAGCAGCCCCACCATGGGATTGAACACTGAAGCTTTCTTT; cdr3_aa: CASSPTMGLNTEAFF
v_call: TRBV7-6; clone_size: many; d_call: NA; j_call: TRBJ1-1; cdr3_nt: TGTGCCAGCAGTGATCAGGGTAGTCCTGAAGCTTTCTTT; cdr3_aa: CASSDQGSPEAFF
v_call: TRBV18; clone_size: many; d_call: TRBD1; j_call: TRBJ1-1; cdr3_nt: TGTGCCAGCTCACCACCCGGGACAGCCTCGTTAGAAGCTTTCTTT; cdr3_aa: CASSPPGTASLEAFF
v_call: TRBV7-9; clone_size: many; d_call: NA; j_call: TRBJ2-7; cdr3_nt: TGTGCCAGCAGCTTAACGACTACATACGAGCAGTACTTC; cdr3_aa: CASSLTTTYEQYF
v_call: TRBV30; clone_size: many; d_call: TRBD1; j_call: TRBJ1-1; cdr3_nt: TGTGCCTGGAGTGTACATTGGACAGGGTCGACTGAAGCTTTCTTT; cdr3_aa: CAWSVHWTGSTEAFF
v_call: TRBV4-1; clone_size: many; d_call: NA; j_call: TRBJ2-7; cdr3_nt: TGCGCCAGCAGCCAAGAGGGGCAGGGCTCCTACGAGCAGTACTTC; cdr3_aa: CASSQEGQGSYEQYF
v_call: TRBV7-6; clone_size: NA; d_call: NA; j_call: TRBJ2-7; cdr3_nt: TGTGCCAGCAGCACGGGACTCCCAGGGAACGAGCAGTACTTC; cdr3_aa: CASSTGLPGNEQYF